The sequence of this T cell receptor (beta chain) was determined in a study of blood T cell repertoires in COVID-19. Study overall: Samples of COVID-19 (acute and convalescent) were obtained from the United States, Italy and Spain. Nucleic acid was either cDNA or gDNA, and it came from T cells, B-cell-depleted T cells, or PBMCs.

Original data processing: Reference gene primer amplification in the assay estimated nucleated cell counts. Measured with immunoSEQ multiplex PCR; TCRdb has only the in-frame clones, and not every one. The V and J calls and clone size come from that table; D and trimming were worked out from the DNA. The table records approximately 270,000 clones, roughly 88% of them present only once. Details on this clone: Relative to the germline gene, one junction end is altered; a read error may explain this.

This CDR3 has 14 residues. The germline CDR1 and CDR2 sequences are MNHEY and SVGAGI. The receptor was derived from an elderly man with acute or convalescent COVID-19. Sequencing input: peripheral blood. The V and J genes are TRBV6-5 and TRBJ2-7; the match to TRBD1 covers 7 bases. The CDR3 region has the DNA TGTGCCAGCAGTGACTCCGGGACAGACTACGAGCAGTACTTC. It specifies CASSDSGTDYEQYF.